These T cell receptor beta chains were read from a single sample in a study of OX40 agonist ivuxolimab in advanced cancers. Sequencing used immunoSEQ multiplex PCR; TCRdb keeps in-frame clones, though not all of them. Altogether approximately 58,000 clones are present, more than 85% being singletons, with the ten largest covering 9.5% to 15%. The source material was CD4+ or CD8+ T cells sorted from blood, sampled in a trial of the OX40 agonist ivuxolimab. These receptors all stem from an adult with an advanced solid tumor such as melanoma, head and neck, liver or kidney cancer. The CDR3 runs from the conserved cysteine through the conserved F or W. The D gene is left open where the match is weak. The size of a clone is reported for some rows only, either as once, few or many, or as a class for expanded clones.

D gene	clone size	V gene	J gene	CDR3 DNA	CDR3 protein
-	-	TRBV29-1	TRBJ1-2	TGCAGCGTCCCCAAGGGGGGTGGCTACACCTTC	CSVPKGGGYTF
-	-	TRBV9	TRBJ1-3	TGTGCCAGCAGCGGCGGGAAATCTGGAAACACCATATATTTT	CASSGGKSGNTIYF
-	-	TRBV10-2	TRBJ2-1	TGCGCCAGCAGTGAGTTTGGTGAGCAGTTCTTC	CASSEFGEQFF
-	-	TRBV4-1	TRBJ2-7	TGCGCCAGCAGCCAAGAGAGGGGCTCCTACGAGCAGTACTTC	CASSQERGSYEQYF
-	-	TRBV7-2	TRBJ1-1	TGTGCCAGCAGCTTATCCATTTGTATATGGGAGTGTGGTAACACTGAAGCTTTCTTT	CASSLSICIWECGNTEAFF
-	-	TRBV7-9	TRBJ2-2	TGTGCCAGCAGCACAACCGGGGAGCTGTTTTTT	CASSTTGELFF
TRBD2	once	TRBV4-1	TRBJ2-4	TGCGCCAGCAGCCAAGCAGGGAGGGAGCCTATCGGCAAAAACATTCAGTACTTC	CASSQAGREPIGKNIQYF
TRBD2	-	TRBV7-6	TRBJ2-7	TGTGCCAGCAGCCCACTAGCGGGAGGTTACGAGCAGTACTTC	CASSPLAGGYEQYF
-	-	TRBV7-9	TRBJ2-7	TGTGCCAGCAGCTTAGCGGAGGGGATCTACGAGCAGTACTTC	CASSLAEGIYEQYF
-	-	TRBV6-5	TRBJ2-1	TGTGCCAGCCGAGCGGGCTACAATGAGCAGTTCTTC	CASRAGYNEQFF
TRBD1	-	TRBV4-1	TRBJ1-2	TGCGCCAGCAGCCAAGATAACTGGGACAGAACCTATGGCTACACCTTC	CASSQDNWDRTYGYTF
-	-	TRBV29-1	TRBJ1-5	TGCAGCGTTGGGGGTTCTAGCAATCAGCCCCAGCATTTT	CSVGGSSNQPQHF
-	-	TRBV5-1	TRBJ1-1	TGCGCCAGCAGCAAAATTGCAGTAACCACTGAAGCTTTCTTT	CASSKIAVTTEAFF
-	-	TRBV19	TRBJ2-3	TGTGCCAGTAGTCGTTACACAGATACGCAGTATTTT	CASSRYTDTQYF
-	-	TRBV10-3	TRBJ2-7	TGTGCCATCAGTGATAAGGGACTCGCGGGGACCTACGAGCAGTACTTC	CAISDKGLAGTYEQYF
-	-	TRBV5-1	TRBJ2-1	TGCGCCAGCAGCTTGGTCGGTAGTCACAATGAGCAGTTCTTC	CASSLVGSHNEQFF
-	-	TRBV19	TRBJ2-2	TGTGCCAGTAGTACGCCCCCGGGCGGGGAGCTGTTTTTT	CASSTPPGGELFF
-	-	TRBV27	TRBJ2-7	TGTGCCAGCAGTCCCTCGGTGGGGGGGCGGGGCGAGCAGTACTTC	CASSPSVGGRGEQYF
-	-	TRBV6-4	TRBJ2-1	TGTGCCAGCAGTGAAGGACCCTACAATGAGCAGTTCTTC	CASSEGPYNEQFF
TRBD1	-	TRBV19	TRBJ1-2	TGTGCCAGTAGTGCCGACAGGGTAATATATGGCTACACCTTC	CASSADRVIYGYTF
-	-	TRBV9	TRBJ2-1	TGTGCCAGCAGCGTAGCTGGTTCAGACAATGAGCAGTTCTTC	CASSVAGSDNEQFF
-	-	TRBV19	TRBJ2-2	TGTGCCAGTAGGCGAGCCGGGGAGCTGTTTTTT	CASRRAGELFF
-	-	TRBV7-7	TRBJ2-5	TGTGCCAGCAGCTTAGGGTCGGCCGGGACCCAGTACTTC	CASSLGSAGTQYF
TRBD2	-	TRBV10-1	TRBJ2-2	TGCGCCAGCAGTGACGGGACTAGCGGCTTGGCCGGGGAGCTGTTTTTT	CASSDGTSGLAGELFF
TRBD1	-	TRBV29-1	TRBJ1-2	TGCAGCGTTCCGGGACAGGCGGGCTATGGCTACACCTTC	CSVPGQAGYGYTF
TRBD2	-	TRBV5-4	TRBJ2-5	TGTGCCAGCAGCTTGGATGGCGGGAGGGAGCAAGAGACCCAGTACTTC	CASSLDGGREQETQYF
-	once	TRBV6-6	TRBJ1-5	TGTGCCAGCAGTTACAGGTCTTCTGATCAGCCCCAGCATTTT	CASSYRSSDQPQHF
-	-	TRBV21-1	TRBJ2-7	TGTGCCAGCAGCCTTAGCGGGAGTTCCTACGAGCAGTACTTC	CASSLSGSSYEQYF
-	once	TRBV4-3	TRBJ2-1	TGCGCCAGCAGCCAAGATTGGGGTGGAGTCGGGCTGGATGAGCAGTTCTTC	CASSQDWGGVGLDEQFF
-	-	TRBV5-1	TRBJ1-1	TGCGCCAGCAGCGGATTACACTCAGGTGAGGTAGTCCCGGGGTTTCACACTGAAGCTTTCTTT	CASSGLHSGEVVPGFHTEAFF
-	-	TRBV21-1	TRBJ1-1	TGTGCCAGCAGCCCTACCGGGGGGAACACTGAAGCTTTCTTT	CASSPTGGNTEAFF
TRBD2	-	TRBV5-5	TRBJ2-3	TGTGCCAGCAGCTTTAGCGGGGATGTCACAGATACGCAGTATTTT	CASSFSGDVTDTQYF
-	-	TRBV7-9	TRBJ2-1	TGTGCCAGCAGCTTATTTGGCCATCGTGACTGGTATAGTGAGCAGTTCTTC	CASSLFGHRDWYSEQFF
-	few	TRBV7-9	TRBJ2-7	TGTGCCAGCACCTTAAACGGCTACGAGCAGTACTTC	CASTLNGYEQYF